This T cell receptor beta chain was documented in a study of T cell changes during pregnancy in multiple sclerosis. This table comes from immunoSEQ multiplex PCR, and its TCRdb copy is limited to in-frame clones, with some not included. The data contain tens of thousands of clones, around 89% of them singletons. Trimming pared 3 bases from V and 4 bases from J, leaving 12 bases between. The CDR3 runs 14 residues. Germline V lookup: CDR1 SGHDT, CDR2 YYEEEE. This specimen consisted of CD8+ T cells from peripheral blood mononuclear cells, obtained in the first trimester of pregnancy. The source of this sequence is a female donor with multiple sclerosis, enrolled in a pregnancy study. V gene TRBV5-6 combines with J gene TRBJ2-3; TRBD2 is a possible D gene (5 bases). CDR3 nucleotides: TGTGCCAGCAGCTGGAGCGGTAAACCAGATACGCAGTATTTT. Protein sequence: CASSWSGKPDTQYF.